A selection of T cell receptor beta chains follows, all from one sample in a study of cytomegalovirus exposure and HLA in healthy donors. This table comes from immunoSEQ multiplex PCR, and its TCRdb copy is limited to in-frame clones, with some not included. The sample holds about 150,000 clones; about 77% are singletons and the top ten take approximately 4%. Sequenced input: PBMCs. These receptors originate from a male donor in good health and CMV-seronegative. Both conserved end residues are part of each CDR3. D genes are given only for firm matches. Clone size is given for some rows only: seen once, a few or many times, or a class if the clone is expanded.

D,V,J,size,CDR3,DNA
NA,TRBV10-1,TRBJ1-6,NA,CANDISPLHF,TGCGCCAACGACATTTCACCCCTCCACTTT
TRBD2,TRBV6-5,TRBJ2-1,NA,CASSRTSGKKVEQFF,TGTGCCAGCAGTCGGACTAGCGGGAAAAAAGTTGAGCAGTTCTTC
TRBD1,TRBV5-1,TRBJ2-7,NA,CASSSRDREFVYEQYF,TGCGCCAGCAGCTCGAGGGACAGGGAGTTTGTTTACGAGCAGTACTTC
NA,TRBV4-2,TRBJ1-1,NA,CASSPGNIPDTEAFF,TGTGCCAGCAGCCCAGGGAACATTCCGGACACTGAAGCTTTCTTT
NA,TRBV19,TRBJ2-3,NA,CAKGLQGSTDTQYF,TGTGCCAAGGGATTACAGGGTAGCACAGATACGCAGTATTTT
NA,TRBV7-9,TRBJ2-1,NA,CASSLSRGRYNEQFF,TGTGCCAGCAGCCTCTCCCGAGGGAGATACAATGAGCAGTTCTTC
TRBD2,TRBV4-1,TRBJ2-7,NA,CASSQDRGLAGSYEQYF,TGCGCCAGCAGCCAAGATCGGGGGCTAGCGGGCTCCTACGAGCAGTACTTC
NA,TRBV19,TRBJ1-5,NA,CASSIRGWEPQHF,TGTGCCAGTAGTATACGGGGGTGGGAGCCCCAGCATTTT
TRBD1,TRBV6-5,TRBJ1-1,few,CASSYTGGLDTEAFF,TGTGCCAGCAGTTACACAGGGGGCTTGGACACTGAAGCTTTCTTT
NA,TRBV9,TRBJ1-4,once,CASSAREDGSTNEKLFF,TGTGCCAGCAGCGCCAGGGAGGACGGATCAACTAATGAAAAACTGTTTTTT
TRBD1,TRBV7-9,TRBJ1-2,NA,CASSPGQATDVVGYTF,TGTGCCAGCAGCCCCGGACAGGCCACCGACGTTGTCGGCTACACCTTC
TRBD1,TRBV6-5,TRBJ2-3,NA,CASNLGDREPDTQYF,TGTGCCAGCAATCTTGGGGACAGGGAGCCAGATACGCAGTATTTT
NA,TRBV2,TRBJ2-2,NA,CASRAKGLRNTGELFF,TGTGCCAGCAGGGCAAAGGGACTCCGGAACACCGGGGAGCTGTTTTTT
TRBD1,TRBV5-1,TRBJ2-2,NA,CASSPNRQGAGELFF,TGCGCCAGCAGCCCCAATCGACAGGGCGCCGGGGAGCTGTTTTTT
TRBD1,TRBV29-1,TRBJ1-2,NA,CSVEGGQGASDGYTF,TGCAGCGTTGAAGGAGGACAGGGGGCATCGGATGGCTACACCTTC
NA,TRBV19,TRBJ2-5,NA,CASSIWFRETQYF,TGTGCCAGTAGTATCTGGTTTCGGGAGACCCAGTACTTC
TRBD2,TRBV19,TRBJ2-3,NA,CASKSLAGGPDTQYF,TGTGCCAGTAAAAGTCTAGCGGGAGGGCCGGATACGCAGTATTTT
TRBD1,TRBV11-1,TRBJ2-6,NA,CASSEGQGKAGANVLTF,TGTGCCAGCAGCGAGGGACAGGGGAAGGCTGGGGCCAACGTCCTGACTTTC
TRBD2,TRBV9,TRBJ2-5,NA,CASSVGPSGPKETQYF,TGTGCCAGCAGCGTAGGGCCTAGCGGGCCGAAAGAGACCCAGTACTTC
TRBD2,TRBV6-1,TRBJ2-5,NA,CASILAGVQETQYF,TGTGCCAGCATACTAGCGGGAGTTCAAGAGACCCAGTACTTC
TRBD1,TRBV18,TRBJ1-1,NA,CASSKDRDHTEAFF,TGTGCCAGCTCCAAGGACAGGGACCACACTGAAGCTTTCTTT
TRBD2,TRBV15,TRBJ2-7,NA,CATSRDHGGRGYEQYF,TGTGCCACCAGCAGAGATCACGGCGGGAGAGGCTACGAGCAGTACTTC
TRBD2,TRBV5-1,TRBJ2-7,NA,CASATGGRSTYEQYF,TGCGCCAGCGCAACGGGAGGCAGATCTACCTACGAGCAGTACTTC
TRBD2,TRBV7-9,TRBJ2-1,NA,CASSSGLVYLGSYNEQFF,TGTGCCAGCAGCTCGGGACTAGTTTATCTGGGCTCCTACAATGAGCAGTTCTTC
TRBD2,TRBV15,TRBJ2-1,NA,CATSSPAGESHNEQFF,TGTGCCACCAGCAGTCCAGCGGGAGAGTCTCACAATGAGCAGTTCTTC
TRBD2,TRBV7-2,TRBJ2-1,NA,CASSYGTSGNYNEQFF,TGTGCCAGCAGCTACGGGACTAGCGGGAACTACAATGAGCAGTTCTTC
TRBD1,TRBV7-9,TRBJ1-2,NA,CASSSSHLQGHYGYTF,TGTGCCAGCAGCTCCTCTCACCTACAGGGGCACTATGGCTACACCTTC
TRBD1,TRBV27,TRBJ1-6,NA,CASSLGQGDNSPLHF,TGTGCCAGCAGTCTGGGACAGGGAGATAATTCACCCCTCCACTTT
NA,TRBV27,TRBJ1-2,NA,CASSLGGGHSYGYTF,TGTGCCAGCAGTTTAGGGGGGGGGCATAGCTATGGCTACACCTTC
NA,TRBV7-9,TRBJ2-3,NA,CASSLAGADTQYF,TGTGCCAGCAGCTTAGCGGGAGCAGATACGCAGTATTTT
NA,TRBV25-1,TRBJ2-3,NA,CASSDRDDTQYF,TGTGCCAGCAGTGACAGGGATGATACGCAGTATTTT
NA,TRBV6-5,TRBJ2-7,NA,CASSLSSRYEQYF,TGTGCCAGCAGTCTTTCTAGCCGATACGAGCAGTACTTC
NA,TRBV7-9,TRBJ2-7,NA,CASSDSRRGTYEQYF,TGTGCCAGCAGCGACTCCAGGCGGGGAACCTACGAGCAGTACTTC
TRBD1,TRBV19,TRBJ1-5,once,CASSVDRGKNQPQHF,TGTGCCAGTAGTGTCGACAGGGGAAAGAATCAGCCCCAGCATTTT
NA,TRBV11-2,TRBJ2-3,few,CASTEVMPDTQYF,TGTGCCAGCACCGAGGTTATGCCAGATACGCAGTATTTT
TRBD1,TRBV18,TRBJ1-2,NA,CASSPGTGTLNYGYTF,TGTGCCAGCTCACCCGGGACAGGGACGCTAAACTATGGCTACACCTTC
NA,TRBV5-1,TRBJ2-7,NA,CASSLKDLIYEQYF,TGCGCCAGCAGCTTGAAGGACTTAATATACGAGCAGTACTTC
NA,TRBV5-4,TRBJ2-7,few,CASSSPNRGKREQYF,TGTGCCAGCAGCTCGCCAAACCGGGGGAAGCGGGAGCAGTACTTC
NA,TRBV6-1,TRBJ1-2,NA,CASSERPQGFYGYTF,TGTGCCAGCAGTGAAAGGCCCCAGGGATTCTATGGCTACACCTTC
NA,TRBV19,TRBJ2-2,NA,CAVTAGQPPGGELFF,TGTGCCGTCACTGCGGGACAGCCACCGGGCGGGGAGCTGTTTTTT
TRBD2,TRBV25-1,TRBJ2-1,NA,CASRGEGSYNEQFF,TGTGCCAGCCGGGGGGAGGGGTCCTACAATGAGCAGTTCTTC
NA,TRBV27,TRBJ2-2,NA,CASGDGVGTGELFF,TGTGCCAGCGGTGACGGGGTTGGCACCGGGGAGCTGTTTTTT
NA,TRBV6-4,TRBJ1-2,NA,CASSDSEGGYGYTF,TGTGCCAGCAGTGACTCAGAAGGGGGCTATGGCTACACCTTC
TRBD2,TRBV4-2,TRBJ2-2,NA,CASSLGLAGENTGELFF,TGTGCCAGCAGCCTCGGACTAGCGGGGGAGAACACCGGGGAGCTGTTTTTT
TRBD2,TRBV11-3,TRBJ2-1,NA,CASSLDMSGGQFF,TGTGCCAGCAGCTTAGATATGAGCGGGGGGCAGTTCTTC
NA,TRBV6-1,TRBJ2-5,NA,CATRLQETQYF,TGTGCCACCAGGCTACAAGAGACCCAGTACTTC
NA,TRBV6-5,TRBJ2-2,NA,CASSHRGAGELFF,TGTGCCAGCAGTCACCGGGGTGCCGGGGAGCTGTTTTTT
NA,TRBV15,TRBJ1-6,NA,CATSRQGSNSPLHF,TGTGCCACCAGCAGACAGGGTTCTAATTCACCCCTCCACTTT
TRBD2,TRBV19,TRBJ2-3,NA,CASSYSGKRGTDTQYF,TGTGCCAGTAGTTATAGCGGGAAACGCGGCACAGATACGCAGTATTTT
NA,TRBV7-9,TRBJ2-7,NA,CASSTRNRPYEQYF,TGTGCCAGCAGCACCCGGAACAGGCCATACGAGCAGTACTTC
TRBD1,TRBV5-1,TRBJ2-7,once,CASSQGTGPEQYF,TGCGCCAGCAGCCAAGGGACAGGGCCCGAGCAGTACTTC